A selection of T cell receptor beta chains follows, all from one sample in a study of beta chain features in type 1 diabetes. Using immunoSEQ multiplex PCR, the repertoire was profiled, and TCRdb retains in-frame clones only, with some absent. Seen here are about 620,000 clones, around a sixth observed once, and the top ten hold 0.09% to 0.095%. Sequenced sample: naive CD4+ T cells from blood. The source of these receptors is a man aged 18-30 years in good health. Both conserved end residues are part of each CDR3. Each record gives: J gene, D gene, V gene, clone size, CDR3 DNA, CDR3 protein. The D gene is left open where the match is weak. Not every row has a clone size; where given, it reads once, few, many or a size class.

j_gene: TRBJ2-1
d_gene: NA
v_gene: TRBV7-9
abundance: few
CDR3nt: TGTGCCAGCAGCAGGGGGGAAGGTGAGCAGTTCTTC
CDR3aa: CASSRGEGEQFF

j_gene: TRBJ1-3
d_gene: NA
v_gene: TRBV7-9
abundance: NA
CDR3nt: TGTGCCAGCAGCTTAGCCAGGGGCTCTGGAAACACCATATATTTT
CDR3aa: CASSLARGSGNTIYF

j_gene: TRBJ2-7
d_gene: TRBD2
v_gene: TRBV30
abundance: NA
CDR3nt: TGTGCCTGGAAGGGCGGGGGCTACGAGCAGTACTTC
CDR3aa: CAWKGGGYEQYF

j_gene: TRBJ2-7
d_gene: NA
v_gene: TRBV5-4
abundance: NA
CDR3nt: TGTGCCAGCAGCTTGGTGGGGCAGGATCCCTCCTACGAGCAGTACTTC
CDR3aa: CASSLVGQDPSYEQYF

j_gene: TRBJ2-7
d_gene: TRBD1
v_gene: TRBV28
abundance: few
CDR3nt: TGTGCCAGCAGTTTAGCCGGGACAGGGGGTTACGAGCAGTACTTC
CDR3aa: CASSLAGTGGYEQYF

j_gene: TRBJ2-1
d_gene: TRBD2
v_gene: TRBV7-2
abundance: NA
CDR3nt: TGTGCCAGCAGCTTAGACCCCAGACTAGCTGATGAGCAGTTCTTC
CDR3aa: CASSLDPRLADEQFF

j_gene: TRBJ1-5
d_gene: TRBD1
v_gene: TRBV10-3
abundance: few
CDR3nt: TGTGCCATCAGTGCTGGGGGGCAGGGGGACAATCAGCCCCAGCATTTT
CDR3aa: CAISAGGQGDNQPQHF

j_gene: TRBJ1-2
d_gene: NA
v_gene: TRBV9
abundance: few
CDR3nt: TGTGCCAGCAGCTTCCGGGGCCAACAGGAGGGGAGCTACACCTTC
CDR3aa: CASSFRGQQEGSYTF

j_gene: TRBJ2-1
d_gene: NA
v_gene: TRBV7-7
abundance: NA
CDR3nt: TGTGCTAGCAGCAAAATTCGGGGCGTTGAGCAGTTCTTC
CDR3aa: CASSKIRGVEQFF

j_gene: TRBJ1-1
d_gene: NA
v_gene: TRBV9
abundance: few
CDR3nt: TGTGCCAGCAGCGTAGCTCCACAGGGCGGAGAAGAATACACTGAAGCTTTCTTT
CDR3aa: CASSVAPQGGEEYTEAFF

j_gene: TRBJ2-1
d_gene: TRBD1
v_gene: TRBV25-1
abundance: NA
CDR3nt: TGTGCCAGCAGTTCGTTGGTTGGGGACAGCTCCTACAATGAGCAGTTCTTC
CDR3aa: CASSSLVGDSSYNEQFF

j_gene: TRBJ2-6
d_gene: NA
v_gene: TRBV29-1
abundance: few
CDR3nt: TGCAGCGTTGAAGGAAAAATAGGGGGGACCTCTGGGGCCAACGTCCTGACTTTC
CDR3aa: CSVEGKIGGTSGANVLTF

j_gene: TRBJ1-1
d_gene: TRBD1
v_gene: TRBV4-2
abundance: few
CDR3nt: TGTGCCAGCAGCCAAGATCATTTGGACAGGGGGTACACTGAAGCTTTCTTT
CDR3aa: CASSQDHLDRGYTEAFF

j_gene: TRBJ1-5
d_gene: TRBD1
v_gene: TRBV18
abundance: few
CDR3nt: TGTGCCAGCTCAAGCACAGGGGGCTTTAGCAATCAGCCCCAGCATTTT
CDR3aa: CASSSTGGFSNQPQHF

j_gene: TRBJ1-2
d_gene: NA
v_gene: TRBV7-9
abundance: few
CDR3nt: TGTGCCAGCAGCCAAAGCTCGGCTAACAGGGTTAATGGCTACACCTTC
CDR3aa: CASSQSSANRVNGYTF

j_gene: TRBJ2-7
d_gene: TRBD2
v_gene: TRBV4-2
abundance: NA
CDR3nt: TGTGCCAGCAGCCAAGTGGCAGCGGGGGCCTACGAGCAGTACTTC
CDR3aa: CASSQVAAGAYEQYF

j_gene: TRBJ2-2
d_gene: NA
v_gene: TRBV5-6
abundance: few
CDR3nt: TGTGCCAGCAGGTCCGACGGGAACACCGGGGAGCTGTTTTTT
CDR3aa: CASRSDGNTGELFF

j_gene: TRBJ1-2
d_gene: TRBD1
v_gene: TRBV10-3
abundance: NA
CDR3nt: TGTGCCATCAGTGATGTCAGGGGGTCAGATGGCTACACCTTC
CDR3aa: CAISDVRGSDGYTF

j_gene: TRBJ1-1
d_gene: NA
v_gene: TRBV18
abundance: NA
CDR3nt: TGTGCCAGCTCACCAGGAATCGCCAGGTCGATACCTGAAGCTTTCTTT
CDR3aa: CASSPGIARSIPEAFF

j_gene: TRBJ2-7
d_gene: TRBD1
v_gene: TRBV28
abundance: few
CDR3nt: TGTGCCAGCAGCCCTTGGGACAGGGGGATCTACGAGCAGTACTTC
CDR3aa: CASSPWDRGIYEQYF

j_gene: TRBJ2-1
d_gene: NA
v_gene: TRBV14
abundance: few
CDR3nt: TGTGCCAGCAGCCAAAACATCGTCTGGAGCTCCTACAATGAGCAGCTCTTC
CDR3aa: CASSQNIVWSSYNEQLF

j_gene: TRBJ2-7
d_gene: NA
v_gene: TRBV5-1
abundance: NA
CDR3nt: TGCGCCAGCGGGGTAGACAAATCTGGGGACATGGACTTC
CDR3aa: CASGVDKSGDMDF

j_gene: TRBJ1-1
d_gene: NA
v_gene: TRBV21-1
abundance: NA
CDR3nt: TGTGCCAGCAGCACCAGCCGCCGGGGCTTAAGGGTGAACACTGAAGCTTTCTTT
CDR3aa: CASSTSRRGLRVNTEAFF

j_gene: TRBJ2-3
d_gene: TRBD1
v_gene: TRBV29-1
abundance: few
CDR3nt: TGCAGCGTAGCCGTTGGACAGGGGGCAACAGATACGCAGTATTTT
CDR3aa: CSVAVGQGATDTQYF

j_gene: TRBJ2-6
d_gene: TRBD2
v_gene: TRBV27
abundance: few
CDR3nt: TGTGCCAGCAGTTTCTTCGGACTAGCGGGGGTCTCTGGGGCCAACGTCCTGACTTTC
CDR3aa: CASSFFGLAGVSGANVLTF

j_gene: TRBJ2-3
d_gene: NA
v_gene: TRBV28
abundance: NA
CDR3nt: TGTGCCAGCCTTCCGGGAACGGTTCCAAGTACGCAGTATTTT
CDR3aa: CASLPGTVPSTQYF

j_gene: TRBJ2-3
d_gene: NA
v_gene: TRBV28
abundance: few
CDR3nt: TGTGCCAGCCAGACAGGAGGGACGGGCCGCGATACGCAGTATTTT
CDR3aa: CASQTGGTGRDTQYF

j_gene: TRBJ1-2
d_gene: NA
v_gene: TRBV7-3
abundance: few
CDR3nt: TGTGCCAGCAGCCCACGAAATTCAGGTGGTGGCTACACCTTC
CDR3aa: CASSPRNSGGGYTF

j_gene: TRBJ2-7
d_gene: TRBD1
v_gene: TRBV29-1
abundance: few
CDR3nt: TGCAGCGTTGAAGCCGGACAGGGTGTATACGAGCAGTACTTC
CDR3aa: CSVEAGQGVYEQYF

j_gene: TRBJ1-5
d_gene: NA
v_gene: TRBV7-9
abundance: NA
CDR3nt: TGTGCCAGCAGCTTAGACAGGGTTGGCAATCAGCCCCAGCATTTT
CDR3aa: CASSLDRVGNQPQHF

j_gene: TRBJ2-3
d_gene: NA
v_gene: TRBV12-5
abundance: few
CDR3nt: TGTGCTAGTGGTTTGGTATTGGGAGACCGCACAGATACGCAGTATTTT
CDR3aa: CASGLVLGDRTDTQYF

j_gene: TRBJ2-5
d_gene: TRBD2
v_gene: TRBV9
abundance: few
CDR3nt: TGTGCCAGCAGCGAAACTAGCGGGGGCCCCCAAGAGACCCAGTACTTC
CDR3aa: CASSETSGGPQETQYF

j_gene: TRBJ2-2
d_gene: NA
v_gene: TRBV5-1
abundance: NA
CDR3nt: TGCGCCAGCAGCTTCCCAGGGAACACCGGGGAGCTGTTTTTT
CDR3aa: CASSFPGNTGELFF

j_gene: TRBJ2-7
d_gene: NA
v_gene: TRBV7-2
abundance: NA
CDR3nt: TGTGCCAGCAGCCCCCGGGACTGGCCCTACGAGCAGTACTTC
CDR3aa: CASSPRDWPYEQYF

j_gene: TRBJ1-2
d_gene: NA
v_gene: TRBV30
abundance: NA
CDR3nt: TGTGCCTGGAGTGACAGGGTAAAGTATGGCTACACCTTC
CDR3aa: CAWSDRVKYGYTF

j_gene: TRBJ2-7
d_gene: TRBD1
v_gene: TRBV5-1
abundance: NA
CDR3nt: TGCGCCAGCAGCCTAGGTCGGGACAGGGCCTACGAGCAGTACTTC
CDR3aa: CASSLGRDRAYEQYF

j_gene: TRBJ2-1
d_gene: TRBD2
v_gene: TRBV11-2
abundance: few
CDR3nt: TGTGCCAGCAGCTTATTTAGCGGGAAGGCCTACAATGAGCAGTTCTTC
CDR3aa: CASSLFSGKAYNEQFF

j_gene: TRBJ2-1
d_gene: NA
v_gene: TRBV30
abundance: few
CDR3nt: TGTGCCTGGATCCGGGCGCAGGAGCAGTTCTTC
CDR3aa: CAWIRAQEQFF

j_gene: TRBJ2-5
d_gene: TRBD2
v_gene: TRBV9
abundance: once
CDR3nt: TGTGCCAGCAGCGTAGCGGGAGCGGGGGGGCCTCAAGAGACCCAGTACTTC
CDR3aa: CASSVAGAGGPQETQYF

j_gene: TRBJ2-3
d_gene: NA
v_gene: TRBV10-3
abundance: NA
CDR3nt: TGTGCCATCAGTGAGTCCCAATGGTCCAGCACAGATACGCAGTATTTT
CDR3aa: CAISESQWSSTDTQYF